A selection of T cell receptor beta chains follows, all from one sample in a study of blood T cell repertoires in COVID-19. Assay: immunoSEQ multiplex PCR; the TCRdb copy retains only in-frame clones and omits some. The table lists roughly 500,000 clones, more than 75% of them singletons. The specimen was PBMCs or T cells enriched from blood (not recorded which). Every receptor here comes from a woman aged 35 to 49 who had recovered from COVID-19. Each CDR3 is given with its conserved first and last residue. Not every row has a clone size; where given, it reads once, few, many or a size class.

clone_size: .; j_call: TRBJ1-5; v_call: TRBV5-8; cdr3_aa: CASSLRPQHF
clone_size: .; j_call: TRBJ1-6; v_call: TRBV14; cdr3_aa: CASRQGSSYNSPLHF
clone_size: .; j_call: TRBJ1-3; v_call: TRBV12-5; cdr3_aa: CASGTTDSGNTIYF
clone_size: .; j_call: TRBJ2-3; v_call: TRBV5-4; cdr3_aa: CASSELSGRSTDTQYF
clone_size: .; j_call: TRBJ1-1; v_call: TRBV7-8; cdr3_aa: CASSLAGPGWDTEAFF
clone_size: few; j_call: TRBJ1-5; v_call: TRBV7-9; cdr3_aa: CASSLGQVQPQHF
clone_size: once; j_call: TRBJ1-5; v_call: TRBV7-9; cdr3_aa: CASSSQGGNQPQHF
clone_size: .; j_call: TRBJ2-7; v_call: TRBV18; cdr3_aa: CASSPSATYEQYF
clone_size: .; j_call: TRBJ1-1; v_call: TRBV29-1; cdr3_aa: CSVAPGTVNTEAFF
clone_size: .; j_call: TRBJ2-7; v_call: TRBV11-2; cdr3_aa: CASSFRGYYEQYF
clone_size: few; j_call: TRBJ2-2; v_call: TRBV5-4; cdr3_aa: CASSSLGGEFTGELFF
clone_size: few; j_call: TRBJ2-2; v_call: TRBV4-3; cdr3_aa: CASSHGTGAGELFF
clone_size: .; j_call: TRBJ1-1; v_call: TRBV7-9; cdr3_aa: CASSLASRGTEAFF
clone_size: .; j_call: TRBJ2-2; v_call: TRBV4-3; cdr3_aa: CASSQDSPGAGELFF
clone_size: .; j_call: TRBJ1-2; v_call: TRBV5-1; cdr3_aa: CASSLEPDYGYTF
clone_size: .; j_call: TRBJ1-3; v_call: TRBV7-9; cdr3_aa: CASSLGQGENTIYF
clone_size: .; j_call: TRBJ1-1; v_call: TRBV7-2; cdr3_aa: CASSSQGPTNTEAFF
clone_size: .; j_call: TRBJ2-1; v_call: TRBV24-1; cdr3_aa: CATSEKTSGVGNEQFF
clone_size: .; j_call: TRBJ2-6; v_call: TRBV4-3; cdr3_aa: CASSRVWDIAFSGANVLTF
clone_size: .; j_call: TRBJ2-7; v_call: TRBV6-5; cdr3_aa: CASSLTSLRSEQYF
clone_size: once; j_call: TRBJ2-1; v_call: TRBV18; cdr3_aa: CASSPEGQGDYNEQFF
clone_size: .; j_call: TRBJ2-3; v_call: TRBV19; cdr3_aa: CASSGYTGGGTDTQYF
clone_size: once; j_call: TRBJ1-3; v_call: TRBV13; cdr3_aa: CASSHRGNSGNTIYF
clone_size: few; j_call: TRBJ1-1; v_call: TRBV5-1; cdr3_aa: CASSEGALNTEAFF
clone_size: few; j_call: TRBJ1-1; v_call: TRBV27; cdr3_aa: CASGRRTGGGEAFF
clone_size: .; j_call: TRBJ2-2; v_call: TRBV9; cdr3_aa: CASSVVGGGLTGELFF
clone_size: .; j_call: TRBJ2-2; v_call: TRBV24-1; cdr3_aa: CATRGTATGELFF
clone_size: .; j_call: TRBJ1-2; v_call: TRBV28; cdr3_aa: CASRIRDRATF